The 9 T cell receptor beta chains presented below share a single source sample, sequenced in a study of T cells after yellow fever vaccination. TCRdb itself ran the 5' RACE reads through MiXCR, one entry per CDR3 protein. The sample contains 120,000 or so distinct CDR3 sequences, 15% of which appear only once. The sequencing here drew on CD8+ T cells sorted from PBMCs, taken 5 days after the yellow fever booster vaccination. The origin of the receptors is a man aged 18 to 35 who received the YFV17D yellow fever vaccine.

This clonotype showed up just a few times. The V call is TRBV12-3 or TRBV12-4, the J call TRBJ2-1; tentative D call: TRBD1 (6 bases). Trimming cost V 5 bases and J 8 bases, with 25 bases left between them. The CDR3 sequence is 17 residues long. CDR3 in amino acids: CASSHFTGNSFFYEQFF. DNA of the CDR3: TGTGCCAGCAGTCACTTTACAGGGAATTCATTTTTCTATGAGCAGTTCTTC.

The rearrangement uses TRBV27 and TRBJ2-1; 11 bases align to TRBD2. Germline V gene data show CDR1 as MNHEY and CDR2 as SMNVEV (reference sequence). V lost 5 bases, J lost 3 bases, and 9 bases stayed unmatched. The CDR3 is made up of 17 amino acids. CDR3 sequence: CASSATSGAVGYNEQFF. The CDR3 nucleotides are TGTGCCAGCAGTGCGACTAGCGGGGCCGTGGGCTACAATGAGCAGTTCTTC.

V usage is TRBV7-9 and J usage is TRBJ1-6, with D unresolved. V was cut by 1 base and J by 11 bases, with 3 bases left in between. CDR3 length: 11 amino acids. Germline CDR1 is SEHNR and CDR2 is FQNEAQ (reference sequence). The CDR3 nucleotides read TGTGCCAGCAGCTTAGATGCACCCCTCCACTTT. Protein sequence: CASSLDAPLHF.

This chain uses TRBV4-3 with TRBJ2-3; possibly TRBD2 for D (5 bases). This CDR3 is 15 amino acids long. The ends were cut back, 3 bases at V and 3 bases at J, with 13 bases in the middle. Germline CDR1 reads LGHNA; CDR2 reads YSLEER. For the CDR3, the DNA is TGCGCCAGCAGCCAGAGCTGGAGAGGGACAGATACGCAGTATTTT. Translating it yields CASSQSWRGTDTQYF.

The rearrangement links TRBV11-2 to TRBJ1-1, with D perhaps TRBD1 (6 bases). Germline CDR1 is SGHAT and CDR2 is FQNNGV. The CDR3 runs to 16 residues. Between the trimmed V and J ends, which lost 3 bases and 2 bases, there was a span of 16 bases. CDR3 coding DNA: TGTGCCAGCAGCTTTGGGAAGGGGGGCCTCAACACTGAAGCTTTCTTT. This translates into CASSFGKGGLNTEAFF.

The CDR3 is CASTELGGGGFTQYF. The CDR3 DNA sequence: TGTGCCAGCACCGAACTAGGAGGGGGGGGTTTTACGCAGTATTTT. V usage is TRBV6-5 and J usage is TRBJ2-3; D may be TRBD2 (7 bases). Looked up from germline, CDR1 is MNHEY and CDR2 is SVGAGI. The CDR3 runs to 15 residues. V lost 7 bases and J lost 8, with 22 bases in between.

This clonotype came up a few times. For the CDR3, the DNA is TGCGCCAGCAGCGACGTGGGTTACAATGAGCAGTTCTTC. It codes for CASSDVGYNEQFF. V is TRBV5-1 and J is TRBJ2-1; no clear D. Between the trimmed V and J ends, which lost 4 bases and 4 bases, there was a span of 9 bases. This CDR3 spans 13 amino acids. Germline loops: CDR1 SGHRS, CDR2 YFSETQ.

The chain combines TRBV7-6 with TRBJ2-2; D tentatively reads TRBD1 or TRBD2 (5 bases each). The CDR3 contains 15 residues. V lost 1 base and J 7 bases, leaving 13 bases between the germline ends. Germline V CDR1 and CDR2: SGHVS, FNYEAQ. In nucleotides, the CDR3 is TGTGCCAGCAGCTTAGACCCGTTGGGGGTCGGGGAGCTGTTTTTT. This translates into CASSLDPLGVGELFF.

This clonotype has more than one count but fewer than ten. V is TRBV29-1 and J is TRBJ1-1, with a tentative D call TRBD1 (6 bases). Germline V gene sequence: CDR1 SQVTM, CDR2 ANQGSEA. The CDR3 sequence is 16 residues long. The V end lost 8 bases, the J end lost 5 bases, and 27 bases lay between the germline ends. CDR3 loop: CSPDGRGAWMETEAFF. CDR3 in DNA: TGCAGCCCAGACGGCAGGGGCGCTTGGATGGAAACTGAAGCTTTCTTT.